This T cell receptor (beta chain) was identified during a study of beta chain features in type 1 diabetes. Turning to the study itself: All samples combined gave roughly 100 million sorted cells for examination.

This clone was picked up a small number of times. All of the isolated RNA was reverse transcribed, so expressed TCRB transcripts were sequenced. TCRdb's table, derived via immunoSEQ multiplex PCR, lists solely in-frame clones and lacks some. The sample lists roughly 400,000 clones, more than 11% occurring once. Purity exceeding 95% was reached by all sorted populations. Germline CDR1 SGHDT, CDR2 YYEEEE. CDR3 length: 13 residues. V shed 0 bases, J shed 13 bases, and the junction held 5 bases outside the gene matches. This sequence was found in a man aged 25-45 years in good health. Input material: naive CD4+ T cells from blood. The chain employs TRBV5-6 and TRBJ2-1; 9 nucleotides line up with TRBD1. The CDR3 DNA sequence: TGTGCCAGCAGCTTGGATCCGGGACAGGGTCAGTTCTTC. This codes for CASSLDPGQGQFF.